This entry describes one T cell receptor beta chain. It lacks a known antigen. No quality values exist for individual bases; no much larger clone is one base distant. This sample is part of a study of blood T cell repertoires in COVID-19 (TCRdb year 2020). Turning to the overall study: The collaborator samples originated in the United States, Italy and Spain and spanned the acute and convalescent phases of COVID-19. Samples came from the ongoing ImmuneRACE study (first 160 participants) plus 1,254 subjects from 6 global collaborators. A freely available public database, intended as a resource for researchers studying the immune response to SARS-CoV-2, is where the repertoires were released. A de-identified subject ID, COVID-19 status, age in years and sex were almost always included in the sample metadata. Where HLA class I and class II types were available, the types were taken from metadata supplied by the sample provider, not from assay-based typing. The material from the prospective study consisted of cDNA or gDNA derived from T cells, B-cell-depleted T cells, or PBMCs. The dataset comprised deeply sampled blood TCRbeta repertoires from subjects exposed to, actively infected with, or recovered from COVID-19. General conclusions and limits of the study: Clinical and demographic metadata were provided uncurated, with the amount varying by source and participant.

Collaborating institutions collected whole blood in K2EDTA tubes following their own protocols. For TCRbeta analysis, collaborator samples were shipped as frozen whole blood, as isolated PBMCs, or as DNA extracted from either sample type. The trim is 4 bases for V and 4 bases for J, with a gap of 16 bases between the germline ends. CDR1 and CDR2, looked up from the germline V gene, are SQVTM and ANQGSEA. The CDR3 contains 14 residues, cysteine and phenylalanine counted. Just the 42-base CDR3 DNA is kept, in frame starting at base 1. TCRbeta CDR3 regions were amplified from genomic DNA by means of the immunoSEQ Assay, a bias-controlled multiplex PCR. The authors processed their data as follows. The number of nucleated cells in each sample was estimated from the amplification of reference gene primers within the assay. Sequence reads were collapsed and filtered to measure the absolute abundance of every unique TCRbeta CDR3 rearrangement. For each sample, productive Simpson clonality was calculated as the square root of Simpson's diversity index across productive rearrangements. Here the immuneACCESS table is served through TCRdb, limited to in-frame sequences with V and J called. Missing clones are a known gap in these copies; in checked studies unresolved V genes cover under half, and the rest lacks a known reason. That table supplies the V and J calls and clone size; D and trimming were determined from the DNA. The sample contains fewer than 150,000 clones, about 80% of them found a single time. The ten biggest clones cover under 9.5% of the sample.

Here the chain combines TRBV29-1 and TRBJ1-2; TRBD1 is a possible D gene, resting on 6 matching bases. This clonotype was obtained from a woman of 80 years or more in a cohort sampled during active or convalescent COVID-19. The sequenced sample consisted of peripheral blood. The CDR3: CSVAHPGQGYGYTF. The DNA sequence is TGCAGCGTTGCGCACCCGGGACAAGGCTATGGCTACACCTTC.